The 3 T cell receptor beta chains below were found in one sample sequenced in a study of T cells in Graves' hyperthyroidism and ophthalmopathy (dated by TCRdb to about 2019). The library was built by means of multiplex PCR. TCRdb shows the sequencer as Illumina HiSeq 2000. The TCR beta CDR3 regions were amplified from RNA transcripts. A first-round RT-PCR of the TCR CDR3 used the HTBI primer set with the Qiagen OneStep RT-PCR kit. Through fastp at Q25 and MiXCR, TCRdb rebuilt clones from the public reads, retaining in-frame beta chains. Rows are combined by CDR3 protein, so each entry shows the most common genes and DNA. The sample has 190,000 or so distinct CDR3 sequences on record, around 18% of them singletons. About 45% of the sample goes to the ten largest clones. Sequencing was done on a sample of blood. Receptor source: a man aged 35-49 years with Graves' hyperthyroidism.

The chain links TRBV6-1 to TRBJ2-3, with 8 nucleotides matching TRBD2. This CDR3 spans 16 amino acids. With 6 bases clipped from V and 0 bases from J, the junction kept 8 bases outside the gene matches. From germline, CDR1 is MNHNS and CDR2 SASEGT. CDR3 coding DNA: TGTGCCAGCAGGGGAAATAGCGGGGTGAGCACAGATACGCAGTATTTT. It is translated as CASRGNSGVSTDTQYF.

J is TRBJ2-1 and V is TRBV20-1; D may be TRBD1 (5 bases). This CDR3 has 14 amino acids. Germline CDR1 reads DFQATT; CDR2 reads SNEGSKA (reference sequence). V was pared by 4 bases and J by 4 bases, with 14 bases between. DNA for the CDR3: TGCAGTGCTATTTTACAAGGGGTGTACAATGAGCAGTTCTTC. Its translation: CSAILQGVYNEQFF.

The chain carries TRBV19 and TRBJ2-1, with 7 nucleotides matching TRBD2. J lost 9 bases, V lost 8 bases, and 7 bases had no gene match. The CDR3 has 12 amino acids. Germline V CDR1 and CDR2: LNHDA, SQIVND (reference sequence). CDR3 region: CASGGVGREQFF. CDR3 sequence (DNA): TGTGCCAGTGGGGGGGTAGGTCGTGAGCAGTTCTTC.